The sequence of this TCR beta chain was determined in a study of blood T cell repertoires in COVID-19. Germline loops: CDR1 GTSNPN, CDR2 SVGIG (reference sequence). This CDR3 is 12 amino acids long. V lost 7 bases and J lost 6; bases outside the gene matches: 6. The table came from immunoSEQ multiplex PCR; TCRdb's copy has only in-frame clones and leaves some out. The data show a few hundred thousand clones, about 88% seen once. This chain links TRBV30 with TRBJ2-3; 8 bases are shared with TRBD1. The source of this sequence is a young man with active or convalescent COVID-19. Specimen: peripheral blood. Written as DNA, the CDR3 is TGTGCCTACCGGACAGGGTGGGATACGCAGTATTTT. Its translation: CAYRTGWDTQYF.